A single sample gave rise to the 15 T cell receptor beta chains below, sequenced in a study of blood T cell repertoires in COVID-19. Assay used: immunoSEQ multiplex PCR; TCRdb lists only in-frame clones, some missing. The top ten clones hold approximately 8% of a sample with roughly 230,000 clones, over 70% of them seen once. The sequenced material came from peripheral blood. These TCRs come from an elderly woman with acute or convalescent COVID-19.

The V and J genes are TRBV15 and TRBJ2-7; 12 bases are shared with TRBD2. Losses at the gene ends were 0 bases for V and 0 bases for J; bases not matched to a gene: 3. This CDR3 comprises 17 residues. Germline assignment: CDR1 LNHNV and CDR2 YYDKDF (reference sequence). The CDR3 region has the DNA TGTGCCACCAGCAGAGAACTAGCGGGAGGTTTCTCCTACGAGCAGTACTTC. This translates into CATSRELAGGFSYEQYF.

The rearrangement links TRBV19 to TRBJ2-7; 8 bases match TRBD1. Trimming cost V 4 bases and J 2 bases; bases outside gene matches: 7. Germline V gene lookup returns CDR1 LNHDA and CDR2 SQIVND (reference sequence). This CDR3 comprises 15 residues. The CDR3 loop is CASSRTGTGAYEQYF. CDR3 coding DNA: TGTGCCAGTAGTAGAACCGGGACAGGCGCCTACGAGCAGTACTTC.

The CDR3 DNA sequence: TGTGCCAGCAGCGCACTTGGTAATGAAAAACTGTTTTTT. Translating gives CASSALGNEKLFF. The rearrangement uses TRBV2 and TRBJ1-4; D is ambiguous. V was clipped by 6 bases and J by 4 bases, with 9 bases between them. The CDR3 is 13 residues long. Germline V CDR1 and CDR2: SNHLY, FYNNEI.

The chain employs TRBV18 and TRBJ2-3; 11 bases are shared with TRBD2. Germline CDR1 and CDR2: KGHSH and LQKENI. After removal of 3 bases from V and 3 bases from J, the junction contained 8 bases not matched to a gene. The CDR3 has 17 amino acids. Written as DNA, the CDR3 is TGTGCCAGCTCACCTCCCCGATTAGCGGGGGGGACAGATACGCAGTATTTT. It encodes CASSPPRLAGGTDTQYF.

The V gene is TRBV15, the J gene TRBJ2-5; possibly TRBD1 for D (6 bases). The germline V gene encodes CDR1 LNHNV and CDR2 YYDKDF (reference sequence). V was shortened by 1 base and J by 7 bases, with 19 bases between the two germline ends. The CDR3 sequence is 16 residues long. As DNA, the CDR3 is TGTGCCACCAGCAGAGGTCTGACAGGCATCCCAGGGACCCAGTACTTC. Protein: CATSRGLTGIPGTQYF.

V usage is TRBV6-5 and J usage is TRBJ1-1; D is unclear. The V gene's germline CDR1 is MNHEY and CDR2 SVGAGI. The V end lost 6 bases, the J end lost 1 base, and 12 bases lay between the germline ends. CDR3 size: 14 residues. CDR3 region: CASRATRRNTEAFF. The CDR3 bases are TGTGCCAGCAGGGCAACGAGGAGGAACACTGAAGCTTTCTTT.

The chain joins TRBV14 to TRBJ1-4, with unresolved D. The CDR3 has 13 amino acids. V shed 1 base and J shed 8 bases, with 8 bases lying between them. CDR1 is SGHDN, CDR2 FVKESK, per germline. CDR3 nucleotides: TGTGCCAGCAGCCAAGGGGCAGAAGAAAAACTGTTTTTT. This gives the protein CASSQGAEEKLFF.

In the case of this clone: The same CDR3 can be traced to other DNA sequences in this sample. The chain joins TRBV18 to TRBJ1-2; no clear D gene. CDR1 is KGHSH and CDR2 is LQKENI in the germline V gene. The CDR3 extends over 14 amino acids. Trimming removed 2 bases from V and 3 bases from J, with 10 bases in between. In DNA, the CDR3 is TGTGCCAGCTCACCAGGTCAGGATCACTATGGCTACACCTTC. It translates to CASSPGQDHYGYTF.

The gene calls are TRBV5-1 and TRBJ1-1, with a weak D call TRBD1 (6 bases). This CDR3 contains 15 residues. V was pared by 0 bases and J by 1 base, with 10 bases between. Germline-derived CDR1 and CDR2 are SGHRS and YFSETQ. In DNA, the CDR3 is TGCGCCAGCAGCTTGGGGCAGGGGACGAACACTGAAGCTTTCTTT. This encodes CASSLGQGTNTEAFF.

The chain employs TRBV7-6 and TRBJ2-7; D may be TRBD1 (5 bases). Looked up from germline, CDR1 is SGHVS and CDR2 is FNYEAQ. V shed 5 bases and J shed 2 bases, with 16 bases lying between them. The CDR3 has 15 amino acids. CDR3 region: CASSKGSRQTYEQYF. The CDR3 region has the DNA TGTGCCAGCAGCAAAGGGTCCCGACAGACCTACGAGCAGTACTTC.

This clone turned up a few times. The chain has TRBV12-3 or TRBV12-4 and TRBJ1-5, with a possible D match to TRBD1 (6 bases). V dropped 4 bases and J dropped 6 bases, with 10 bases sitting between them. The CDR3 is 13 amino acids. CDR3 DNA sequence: TGTGCCAGCAGTTCCTCACAGGGTCAGCCCCAGCATTTT. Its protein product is CASSSSQGQPQHF.

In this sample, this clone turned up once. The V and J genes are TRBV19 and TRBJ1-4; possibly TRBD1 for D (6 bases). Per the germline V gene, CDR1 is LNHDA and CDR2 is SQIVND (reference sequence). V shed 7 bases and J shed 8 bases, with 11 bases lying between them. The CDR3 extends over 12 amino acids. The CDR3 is CASNREGEKLFF. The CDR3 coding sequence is TGTGCCAGTAACAGGGAGGGGGAAAAACTGTTTTTT.

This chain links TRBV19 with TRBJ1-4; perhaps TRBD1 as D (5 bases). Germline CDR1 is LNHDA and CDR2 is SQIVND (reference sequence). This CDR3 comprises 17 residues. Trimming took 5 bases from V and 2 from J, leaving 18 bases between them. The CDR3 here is CASSLLTELTTNEKLFF. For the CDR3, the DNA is TGTGCCAGTAGTCTGCTGACAGAACTCACGACTAATGAAAAACTGTTTTTT.

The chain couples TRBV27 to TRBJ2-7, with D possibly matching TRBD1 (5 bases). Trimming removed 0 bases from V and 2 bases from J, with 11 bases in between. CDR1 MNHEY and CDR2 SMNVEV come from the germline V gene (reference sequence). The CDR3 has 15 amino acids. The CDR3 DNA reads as TGTGCCAGCAGTTTATCGTTCCAGGGCACCTACGAGCAGTACTTC. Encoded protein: CASSLSFQGTYEQYF.

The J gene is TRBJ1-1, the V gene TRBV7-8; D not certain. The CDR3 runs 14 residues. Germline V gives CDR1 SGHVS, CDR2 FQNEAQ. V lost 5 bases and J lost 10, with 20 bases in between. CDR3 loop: CASSGESSLRGAFF. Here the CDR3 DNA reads TGTGCCAGCAGCGGGGAGAGTTCCCTTCGAGGAGCTTTCTTT.